Below, 17 T cell receptor beta chains from the same sample are listed, as sequenced in a study of molecular identifiers for immune sequencing clone quantification (dated by TCRdb to 2016 to 2019). Library preparation was by PCR. The reads were generated on a NextSeq 500. TCRdb passed the public sequencing reads through fastp at Q25 and MiXCR, retaining productive beta sequences. Records with the same CDR3 protein are collapsed into one entry carrying the most frequent genes and DNA. This sample gives approximately 680,000 distinct CDR3 sequences in total; about 25% of them show up just once. 0.78% of the sample rests with the top ten. The sequenced sample consisted of naive CD8+ T cells from blood, with Jurkat cell RNA spiked in. Interpreted using the paper, the cell subset or site label stands for: FACS-sorted CD8+CD4-CCR7+CD45RA+ naive T cells. These receptor sequences come from a human donor in good health. Some libraries in this study had Jurkat cell RNA spiked in.

The chain has TRBV6-5 and TRBJ1-2, with D tentatively TRBD1 (5 bases). V shed 2 bases and J shed 7 bases, with 8 bases lying between them. The CDR3 sequence is 12 residues long. CDR1 and CDR2 from the germline V gene are MNHEY and SVGAGI. DNA for the CDR3: TGTGCCAGCAGTTACCTGGGGCTTGGCTACACCTTC. It codes for CASSYLGLGYTF.

A single count supports this clonotype. A much larger clone differs by one base, so this may be a read error. J is TRBJ2-3 and V is TRBV14; 9 positions match TRBD1. The germline CDR1 and CDR2 sequences are SGHDN and FVKESK. The CDR3 runs to 17 residues. The CDR3 DNA follows: TGTGCCAGCATCCAAGTACTCGGACAGGGGATCGGAGATACGCAGTATTTT. Translated, it gives CASIQVLGQGIGDTQYF.

The chain combines TRBV7-6 with TRBJ1-1; D remains ambiguous. The V gene lost 4 bases and the J gene lost 0 bases, with 9 bases spanning the gap. This CDR3 has 14 amino acids. Germline V gene lookup returns CDR1 SGHVS and CDR2 FNYEAQ. The CDR3 loop reads CASSWMDMNTEAFF. As DNA, the CDR3 is TGTGCCAGCAGCTGGATGGATATGAACACTGAAGCTTTCTTT. Looking up the rest from reference TRBV7-6 and TRBJ1-1 gives the full variable domain: GAGVSQSPRYKVTKRGQDVALRCDPISGHVSLYWYRQALGQGPEFLTYFNYEAQQDKSGLPNDRFSAERPEGSISTLTIQRTEQRDSAMYRCASSWMDMNTEAFFGQGTRLTVV.

This clonotype has a count of ten or more. The CDR3 sequence is CASSFRSSQTGNTIYF. DNA for the CDR3: TGTGCCAGCAGTTTTCGGTCTTCACAGACTGGAAACACCATATATTTT. The gene calls are TRBV28 and TRBJ1-3, with unresolved D. Trimming cost V 3 bases and J 2 bases, with 14 bases left between them. The CDR3 sequence is 16 residues long. Germline lookup yields CDR1 MDHEN and CDR2 SYDVKM.

This sequence joins TRBV10-3 and TRBJ2-2; TRBD1 agrees at 8 bases. The V gene's germline CDR1 is ENHRY and CDR2 SYGVKD. The trim removed 2 bases at V and 1 base at J, leaving 6 bases unmatched. CDR3 length equals 17 residues. The CDR3 DNA sequence: TGTGCCATCAGTGAGGACAGGGGATGGGTGAACACCGGGGAGCTGTTTTTT. It is translated as CAISEDRGWVNTGELFF.

Of note for this clonotype: Likely a read error: the CDR3 ends without its conserved phenylalanine or tryptophan. The V call is TRBV4-3, the J call TRBJ2-1; D is unclear. Germline V gives CDR1 LGHNA, CDR2 YSLEER. This CDR3 spans 13 amino acids. Deletions cut 2 bases from V and 5 bases from J, with 7 bases between. CDR3 sequence reads: CASSQSVDNEQFL. DNA of the CDR3: TGCGCCAGCAGCCAATCAGTCGACAATGAGCAGTTCCTC.

This clonotype appeared many times. The gene calls are TRBV29-1 and TRBJ2-7, with 8 bases identical to TRBD2. This CDR3 spans 16 amino acids. The germline CDR1 and CDR2 sequences are SQVTM and ANQGSEA. The V gene end was trimmed by 6 bases and the J gene end by 4 bases; junction bases not matched to a gene: 17. The CDR3 loop is CSVTHGSGNPRYEQYF. The CDR3, as DNA: TGCAGCGTGACCCATGGTAGCGGGAACCCTCGGTACGAGCAGTACTTC.

A note on this clonotype: Its ends do not fully match the called genes, so a read error is possible. J is TRBJ2-5 and V is TRBV11-2; possible D gene TRBD1, 5 bases. Per germline, CDR1 SGHAT and CDR2 FQNNGV. The CDR3 totals 14 residues. The CDR3 nucleotides read TGTACCAGCAGCTTACGACAGTACCAAGAGACCCAGTACTTC. Amino acids: CTSSLRQYQETQYF. The full variable domain, its missing parts supplied by reference TRBV11-2 and TRBJ2-5, is EAGVAQSPRYKIIEKRQSVAFWCNPISGHATLYWYQQILGQGPKLLIQFQNNGVVDDSQLPKDRFSAERLKGVDSTLKIQPAKLEDSAVYLCTSSLRQYQETQYFGPGTRLLVL.

This clonotype was seen repeatedly, ten times or more. The chain employs TRBV28 and TRBJ2-4; 7 bases match TRBD1. The CDR3 loop spans 12 amino acids. With 10 bases clipped from V and 7 bases from J, the junction kept 7 bases outside the gene matches. Germline V CDR1 and CDR2: MDHEN, SYDVKM. CDR3 sequence reads: CATDDRANIQYF. The CDR3 bases are TGTGCCACCGACGACAGGGCCAACATTCAGTACTTC. The complete variable domain, with remaining parts taken from reference TRBV28 and TRBJ2-4, reads DVKVTQSSRYLVKRTGEKVFLECVQDMDHENMFWYRQDPGLGLRLIYFSYDVKMKEKGDIPEGYSVSREKKERFSLILESASTNQTSMYLCATDDRANIQYFGAGTRLSVL.

The rearrangement uses TRBV20-1 and TRBJ1-5; 7 bases agree with TRBD1. Looked up from germline, CDR1 is DFQATT and CDR2 is SNEGSKA (reference sequence). The CDR3 runs to 14 residues. J was trimmed by 7 bases and V by 0 bases; bases with no gene match: 6. The CDR3 loop reads CSAREPGGGQPQHF. DNA of the CDR3: TGCAGTGCTAGAGAGCCAGGGGGAGGCCAGCCCCAGCATTTT.

Concerning this clonotype: A much bigger clone sits one base away, suggesting this may be a read error. The chain couples TRBV6-5 to TRBJ2-7; D assignment may be TRBD1 or TRBD2 (5 bases each). The V gene's germline CDR1 is MNHEY and CDR2 SVGAGI. V lost 2 bases and J 1 base, leaving 15 bases between the germline ends. The CDR3 length is 16 residues. CDR3 amino acids: CASSYGRGSPSYEQYF. For the CDR3, the DNA is TGTGCCAGCAGTTACGGCCGGGGCAGCCCATCCTACGAGCAGTACTTC.

This clonotype occurred a few times. The chain uses TRBV4-3 and TRBJ1-1; TRBD1 agrees at 8 bases. Germline lookup yields CDR1 LGHNA and CDR2 YSLEER. The ends lost 1 base at V and 5 bases at J; junction bases unmatched: 18. The CDR3 runs to 19 residues. The CDR3 DNA is TGCGCCAGCAGCCAAGGTACAGAGGCCAGGGGGCGAGGGAAAACTGAAGCTTTCTTT. Residues: CASSQGTEARGRGKTEAFF.

The chain joins TRBV6-2 or TRBV6-3 to TRBJ1-3; D remains unclear. Germline CDR1 reads MNHEY; CDR2 reads SVGEGT. The V and J ends lost 6 bases and 0 bases respectively, with 12 bases between them. CDR3 length: 15 residues. The DNA of the CDR3 is TGTGCCAGCAGAATGGGAACAACCTCTGGAAACACCATATATTTT. Translated: CASRMGTTSGNTIYF.

This clonotype appeared many times. This sequence joins TRBV7-3 and TRBJ2-3; no firm D call. CDR1 is SGHTA and CDR2 is FQGTGA in the germline V gene. V was cut by 5 bases and J by 4 bases, with 13 bases left in between. The CDR3 consists of 14 residues. CDR3 sequence: CASSPDVSADTQYF. The CDR3, as DNA: TGTGCCAGCAGCCCTGATGTTTCGGCAGATACGCAGTATTTT. Supplemented by reference TRBV7-3 and TRBJ2-3, the full variable domain reads GAGVSQTPSNKVTEKGKYVELRCDPISGHTALYWYRQSLGQGPEFLIYFQGTGAADDSGLPNDRFFAVRPEGSVSTLKIQRTERGDSAVYLCASSPDVSADTQYFGPGTRLTVL.

About this clonotype: A single base separates this from a much larger clone, so it may be a read error. The chain joins TRBV7-9 to TRBJ1-5; D is undetermined. Germline V gene sequence: CDR1 SEHNR, CDR2 FQNEAQ (reference sequence). The CDR3 is 15 amino acids. Here the CDR3 reads CASSLDGYSTQPQHF. The CDR3 nucleotides read TGTGCCAGCAGCTTAGACGGATATAGCACTCAGCCCCAGCATTTT.

The table lists this clonotype with a few counts. The V and J genes are TRBV11-2 and TRBJ1-1, with a weak D call TRBD1 (5 bases). Trimming left V 1 base short and J 11 bases short, with 20 bases between. This CDR3 is built from 15 residues. Germline lookup yields CDR1 SGHAT and CDR2 FQNNGV. The CDR3 DNA reads TGTGCCAGCAGCTTAGGTTCGCTGGGGGTGGTTTTGGCTTTCTTT. It encodes CASSLGSLGVVLAFF.

Concerning this clonotype itself: Because it lacks the conserved phenylalanine or tryptophan at the end, this CDR3 is likely a read error. The rearrangement joins TRBV7-2 to TRBJ2-7; 7 nucleotides line up with TRBD1. The V segment lost 1 base and the J segment 3 bases; nucleotides outside the gene matches: 3. The germline V gene encodes CDR1 SGHTA and CDR2 FQGNSA. The CDR3 is 14 amino acids. The CDR3, as DNA: TGTGCCAGCAGCTTAGGTTCAGGGGGCTACGAGCAGTACTCC. The encoded protein is CASSLGSGGYEQYS.